This TCR beta chain is from a study of T cell clones after liver transplantation. Study-level information: As an antigen-independent comparator, third-party-reactive TCRbeta sequences came from pre-transplant mixed lymphocyte reactions. Study-wide results and limits: Compared with third party-reactive sequences, donor-reactive ones declined more, independent of withdrawal success.

Unstimulated PBMCs were sorted into CD3+CD4+ and CD3+CD8+ populations. This CDR3 is 13 amino acids long. Germline-derived CDR1 and CDR2 are SGHVS and FQNEAQ. With 0 bases removed from V and 8 bases from J, the gap between germline ends came to 8 bases. As regards this clone: Its antigen is still unknown.

Here immunoSEQ multiplex PCR was the method, and the copy in TCRdb shows in-frame clones only, minus some. The data hold more than 95,000 clones, with about 81% observed a single time. The J gene is TRBJ1-5, the V gene TRBV7-8; D is ambiguous. The receptor's source is a human donor who received a liver transplant. The specimen was CD4+ T cells from blood, collected before liver transplant. The CDR3 reads CASSLAPRKPQHF. DNA for the CDR3: TGTGCCAGCAGCTTAGCGCCGCGAAAGCCCCAGCATTTT.